Reported below is one TCR beta chain. The antigen is unknown. This sample was taken from a study of cytomegalovirus exposure and HLA in healthy donors. TCRdb keeps only in-frame clones here, not all; method: immunoSEQ multiplex PCR. The table has some 200,000 clones, approximately 89% seen once. Germline values: CDR1 SQVTM, CDR2 ANQGSEA. V lost 4 bases, J lost 3 bases, and 9 bases lay in between. This CDR3 has 13 amino acids. Study-wide results and caveats: A subsequent analysis found that TCR clusters from the first cohort also tended to co-occur in the approximately 130 validation repertoires, with roughly 95% of cluster scores above 0. Published work reported that the classifier diagnosed cytomegalovirus status with high specificity and sensitivity.

The chain couples TRBV29-1 to TRBJ1-4; perhaps TRBD1 as D (6 bases). The clonotype was recovered from a young man in good health and CMV-seropositive. Sequenced sample: PBMCs. CDR3 nucleotides: TGCAGCGTTGGACAGGCCTCTAATGAAAAACTGTTTTTT. Translation gives CSVGQASNEKLFF.